The rows below give T cell receptor beta chains drawn from one sample of a study of T cells after yellow fever vaccination. MiXCR, run by TCRdb on the 5' RACE reads, gives a single entry per CDR3 protein. This sample has hundreds of thousands of distinct CDR3 sequences, with 9% to 15% found just once. The starting material was PBMCs, obtained on the day of the yellow fever booster vaccination. These TCRs come from a man aged 30 to 45 who received the YFV17D yellow fever vaccine. CDR3s include the opening cysteine and the closing phenylalanine or tryptophan. D genes are given only for firm matches. A row's size may be missing; if present it is once, few, many or a size class.

clone_size	v_call	d_call	j_call	cdr3_nt	cdr3_aa
.	TRBV20-1	TRBD2	TRBJ2-3	TGCAGTGCTCAACTAGCGGGAGTCGCAGATACGCAGTATTTT	CSAQLAGVADTQYF
.	TRBV7-8	.	TRBJ2-3	TGTGCCAGCAGCTTAGGACTTGCCCCTGGAGATACGCAGTATTTT	CASSLGLAPGDTQYF
.	TRBV5-6	.	TRBJ2-5	TGTGCCAGCAGCTTGGCGCTAGAAGAGACCCAGTACTTC	CASSLALEETQYF
few	TRBV15	TRBD2	TRBJ2-5	TGTGCCACCAGCAGAAACAGCGGGACTGCCCAAGAGACCCAGTACTTC	CATSRNSGTAQETQYF
few	TRBV12-3/TRBV12-4	.	TRBJ1-3	TGTGCCAGCACCACGGGACTCTCTGGAAACACCATATATTTT	CASTTGLSGNTIYF
few	TRBV5-1	.	TRBJ2-6	TGCGCCAGCAGCTTGGGGGCCCCCGGGGACCCGAGCTCTGGGGCCAACGTCCTGACTTTC	CASSLGAPGDPSSGANVLTF
.	TRBV7-9	.	TRBJ2-7	TGTGCCAGCAGCTTAGCGGACGGCTACGAGCAGTACTTC	CASSLADGYEQYF
.	TRBV4-3	.	TRBJ2-3	TGCGCCAGCAGCCAAGATTCGGCGTTCGCAGATACGCAGTATTTT	CASSQDSAFADTQYF
.	TRBV12-3/TRBV12-4	.	TRBJ2-5	TGTACCAGCTGTTTAGCGCTGGTTCCTAGGCTGGCAGCGGAGACCCAGTACTTC	CTSCLALVPRLAAETQYF
.	TRBV4-2	.	TRBJ2-4	TGTGCCAGCAGCCTCTCTCTTCCCGGGGAAGCCAAAAACATTCAGTACTTC	CASSLSLPGEAKNIQYF
few	TRBV7-9	.	TRBJ2-1	TGTGCCAGCAGCTTAGCGGGTTCGTCTAACCAGTTCTTC	CASSLAGSSNQFF
.	TRBV7-8	TRBD1	TRBJ2-7	TGTGCCAGCAGCTTCACGGACAGGAGCCGGGAGCAGTACTTC	CASSFTDRSREQYF
many	TRBV3-1	.	TRBJ1-2	TGTGCCAGCAGCCGGAACAGGGAGGGCTACACCTTC	CASSRNREGYTF
few	TRBV29-1	.	TRBJ2-7	TGCAGCGGGGGATTAGGGGGTGCCGAGCAGTACTTC	CSGGLGGAEQYF
few	TRBV20-1	.	TRBJ2-7	TGCAGTGCTATGGCGAGCACCTACGAGCAGTACTTC	CSAMASTYEQYF
.	TRBV20-1	.	TRBJ1-4	TGCAGTGCTAGTCCCCGGGGGTTCTCTGGAGAAAAACTGTTTTTT	CSASPRGFSGEKLFF
few	TRBV3-1	TRBD2	TRBJ2-7	TGTGCCAGCAGCCATGGCGGGAGCTCCTACGAGCAGTACTTC	CASSHGGSSYEQYF
.	TRBV7-2	TRBD1	TRBJ1-2	TGTGCCAGCAGCCAAGGACAGGTTTCGTATGGCTACACCTTC	CASSQGQVSYGYTF
.	TRBV5-1	TRBD1	TRBJ2-7	TGCGCCAGCGGAACACAGGGGGCCTCCTACGAGCAGTACTTC	CASGTQGASYEQYF
.	TRBV9	.	TRBJ1-1	TGTGCCAGCAGCGTAATGCCGGGGAGGAGCACTGAAGCTTTCTTT	CASSVMPGRSTEAFF
few	TRBV4-1	TRBD1	TRBJ2-7	TGCGCCAGCAGCCAAGTCGAGGGGGCCTTAGCCTACGAGCAGTACTTC	CASSQVEGALAYEQYF
few	TRBV6-1	.	TRBJ2-1	TGTGCCAGCAGCCCCGATGGCGCAGGGAATGAGCAGTTCTTC	CASSPDGAGNEQFF
few	TRBV18	TRBD2	TRBJ2-1	TGTGCCAGCTCCCAAGGCTGGACTAGCGAACTTAATGAGCAGTTCTTC	CASSQGWTSELNEQFF
.	TRBV7-2	.	TRBJ2-3	TGTGCCAGCAGCTTGGGACTCCCAGATACGCAGTATTTT	CASSLGLPDTQYF
.	TRBV6-5	.	TRBJ2-7	TGTGCCAGCGTCCAGGGAAGTACCTACGAGCAGTACTTC	CASVQGSTYEQYF
.	TRBV21-1	.	TRBJ2-5	TGTGCCAGCAGCAAAGCGCGACAGGGGGGAGAGACCCAGTACTTC	CASSKARQGGETQYF
few	TRBV27	TRBD2	TRBJ2-1	TGTGCCAGCAGTCCACGCAGCGGGACGGGGAATGAGCAGTTCTTC	CASSPRSGTGNEQFF
.	TRBV12-3/TRBV12-4	.	TRBJ2-7	TGTGCCAGCAGTCCCCTGTTAACCTCCTACGAGCAGTACTTC	CASSPLLTSYEQYF
few	TRBV19	.	TRBJ2-1	TGTGCCAGTAGTGCTGTTACCTACAATGAGCAGTTCTTC	CASSAVTYNEQFF
many	TRBV20-1	.	TRBJ2-7	TGCAGTGCTAGAGATTTGAGGGGCGTATACGAGCAGTACTTC	CSARDLRGVYEQYF